Given below is one T cell receptor beta chain in context. Its cognate antigen is unknown. This record belongs to a study of CD8+ T cells in alopecia areata. Across the study: Administration of oral tofacitinib to treated patients was at 5 to 10 mg twice daily.

Reverse transcription of extracted RNA yielded cDNA, which provided the sequencing template. Clones were read by immunoSEQ multiplex PCR, and TCRdb kept only the in-frame ones, dropping some. The sample shows 270,000 or so clones, 58% of them seen only once. The CDR3 length is 14 residues. CDR1 and CDR2 from the germline V gene are SNHLY and FYNNEI. Trimming left V 5 bases short and J 5 bases short, with 13 bases between. The study, taken as a whole, reports: Among the cells sequenced in scalp samples are also the resident alphabeta T cells of normal skin. Among patients, TCR sharing was less clear than in mice, a difference possibly due in part to HLA diversity in the patient population.

Indicated treatment: oral pan-JAK inhibitor, 5-10 mg twice daily. The study team obtained lesional scalp punch biopsies and peripheral blood from alopecia areata patients. The V and J genes are TRBV2 and TRBJ1-5, with D possibly TRBD1 on 5 matching bases. The sequence was collected from a human donor with alopecia areata. The source was CD4+ T cells sorted from blood, collected at week 24, from a patient treated with tofacitinib. The CDR3 sequence: CASSTGPGDQPQHF. In DNA form, the CDR3 reads TGTGCCAGCAGTACGGGTCCGGGGGATCAGCCCCAGCATTTT.